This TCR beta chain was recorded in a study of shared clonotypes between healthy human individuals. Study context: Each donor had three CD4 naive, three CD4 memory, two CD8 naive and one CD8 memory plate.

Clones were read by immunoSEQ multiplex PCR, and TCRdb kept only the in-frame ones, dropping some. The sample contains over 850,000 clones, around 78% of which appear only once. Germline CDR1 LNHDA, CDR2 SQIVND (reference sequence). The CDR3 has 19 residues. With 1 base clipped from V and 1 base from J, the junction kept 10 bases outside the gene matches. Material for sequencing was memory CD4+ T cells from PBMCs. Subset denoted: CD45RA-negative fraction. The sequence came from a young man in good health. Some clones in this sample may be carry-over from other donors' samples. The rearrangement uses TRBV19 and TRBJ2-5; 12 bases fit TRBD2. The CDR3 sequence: CASSIGSTSGRGTQETQYF. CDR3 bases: TGTGCCAGTAGTATAGGCTCGACTAGCGGGAGAGGAACCCAAGAGACCCAGTACTTC.